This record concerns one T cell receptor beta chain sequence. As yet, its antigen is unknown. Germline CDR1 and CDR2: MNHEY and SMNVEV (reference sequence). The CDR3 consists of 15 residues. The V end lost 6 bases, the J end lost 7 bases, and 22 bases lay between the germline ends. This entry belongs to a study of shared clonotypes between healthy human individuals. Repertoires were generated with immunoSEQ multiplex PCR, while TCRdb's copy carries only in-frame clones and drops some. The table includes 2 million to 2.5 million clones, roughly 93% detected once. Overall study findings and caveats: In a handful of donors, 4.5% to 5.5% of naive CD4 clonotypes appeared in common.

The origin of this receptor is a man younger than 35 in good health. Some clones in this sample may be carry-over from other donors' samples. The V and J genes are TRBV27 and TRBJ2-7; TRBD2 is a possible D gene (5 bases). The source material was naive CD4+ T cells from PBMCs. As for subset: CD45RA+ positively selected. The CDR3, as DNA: TGTGCCAGCAGACTGGATAGAGGGCGCCCTAGTGAGCAGTACTTC. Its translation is CASRLDRGRPSEQYF.